This T cell receptor (beta chain) was identified in a study of cytomegalovirus exposure and HLA in healthy donors. The PCR made use of 60 Vbeta and 13 Jbeta primers. Only in-frame clones appear in the TCRdb table, and some are missing; sequencing was by immunoSEQ multiplex PCR. The table has 120,000 to 150,000 clones, around four fifths seen once. CDR3 size: 18 residues. V is TRBV21-1 and J is TRBJ2-2; the table assigns TRBD1, which was not confirmed against the DNA. TRBV21-1 is a pseudogene locus. The sample taken for sequencing was PBMCs. The receptor's source is a woman in her 40s in good health and CMV-seronegative. CDR3 nucleotides: TGTGCCAGCAGCGAAACGGGACACCTAACTTTGAACACCGGGGAGCTGTTTTTT. Translated, it gives CASSETGHLTLNTGELFF.